These T cell receptor beta chains were read from a single sample in a study of blood T cell repertoires in COVID-19. Assay: immunoSEQ multiplex PCR; the TCRdb copy retains only in-frame clones and omits some. The table shows about 220,000 clones, with around 84% occurring only once. Sequencing was carried out using peripheral blood. These receptors all come from a man aged 50-60 years with active or convalescent COVID-19. CDR3s include the opening cysteine and the closing phenylalanine or tryptophan. D genes are given only for firm matches. Not all rows give a size; the values are once, few, many and, for expanded clones, a class.

v_gene	d_gene	abundance	j_gene	CDR3nt	CDR3aa
TRBV16	.	.	TRBJ2-4	TGTGCCAGCAGCCAAAAAGGGGCAGCCAAAAACATTCAGTACTTC	CASSQKGAAKNIQYF
TRBV5-4	.	few	TRBJ2-5	TGTGCCAGCAGCTCCGGGTTCGGGAAGACCCAGTACTTC	CASSSGFGKTQYF
TRBV4-2	TRBD1	.	TRBJ2-5	TGTGCCAGCAGCCAAGGCCGGGACAGATTAAGAGAGACCCAGTACTTC	CASSQGRDRLRETQYF
TRBV7-3	.	.	TRBJ2-1	TGTGCCAGCAGCTTAACGACAGGGACTTACAATGAGCAGTTCTTC	CASSLTTGTYNEQFF
TRBV4-3	.	.	TRBJ1-1	TGCGCCAGCAGCCAAATTGGGCCAGGGGACACTGAAGCTTTCTTT	CASSQIGPGDTEAFF
TRBV5-6	TRBD1	.	TRBJ1-2	TGTGCCAGCAGCTTGGCAGGGGGTGGCGGCTACACCTTC	CASSLAGGGGYTF
TRBV19	TRBD1	once	TRBJ2-1	TGTGCCAGTAGTATAGTAGGACAGGGGGCGCGACAGTTCTTC	CASSIVGQGARQFF
TRBV28	TRBD1	once	TRBJ2-3	TGTGCCAGCAGCCCCCTCGGACAGGGGGGAGCAGATACGCAGTATTTT	CASSPLGQGGADTQYF
TRBV27	.	.	TRBJ1-2	TGTGCCAGCAGTTCCCGCGTGGATGGCTACACCTTC	CASSSRVDGYTF
TRBV6-2/TRBV6-3	TRBD1	.	TRBJ2-1	TGTGCCAGCAGCAGACAGGGGGCGAGCTCCTACAATGAGCAGTTCTTC	CASSRQGASSYNEQFF